The 18 T cell receptor beta chains reported below all come from one sample, sequenced in a study of tumor-infiltrating lymphocytes in primary liver carcinoma (dated by TCRdb to the late 2010s). Total RNA and DNA were co-extracted from 20-30 mg of bulk tissue with the AllPrep DNA/RNA mini kit, without cell sorting. The run used an Illumina HiSeq 2500. Starting from approximately 460 ng total RNA, TCRbeta-specific cDNA was produced by reverse transcription with a constant-region primer and ProtoScript II reverse transcriptase. TCRbeta libraries were built with three nested multiplex PCR rounds, a slightly modified ARM-PCR procedure. Each of the first two PCR rounds ran for 10 cycles and used multiplex TRBV1-TRBV30 forward primers together with a Cbeta reverse primer. TCRdb redid the processing of the public reads, applying fastp at Q25 and MiXCR, and retained in-frame beta chains. Under each unique CDR3 protein, matching rows form one entry showing the most common genes and DNA. Within this sample are about 120,000 distinct CDR3 sequences, with approximately 70% of them counted one time only. The ten largest clonotypes hold around 9% of the sample.

Sequencing was carried out using liver tumor tissue from sampling region 1. The sample's cell subset or site label, decoded: tumor region T1, superior pole. The receptors originated from a woman aged 55 to 70 with primary liver carcinoma and hepatitis B virus infection.

The J gene is TRBJ2-1, the V gene TRBV5-1, with 13 nucleotides matching TRBD2. Germline CDR1 and CDR2: SGHRS and YFSETQ. J lost 13 bases, V lost 5 bases, and 12 bases had no gene match. The CDR3 is made up of 15 amino acids. Here the CDR3 DNA reads TGCGCCAGCAGACCCGGGACTAGCGGGACCGGTGATCAGTTCTTC. Its translation: CASRPGTSGTGDQFF. The full variable domain, with the rest looked up from reference TRBV5-1 and TRBJ2-1, is KAGVTQTPRYLIKTRGQQVTLSCSPISGHRSVSWYQQTPGQGLQFLFEYFSETQRNKGNFPGRFSGRQFSNSRSEMNVSTLELGDSALYLCASRPGTSGTGDQFFGPGTRLTVL.

This clonotype was observed a few times. V and J are TRBV20-1 and TRBJ2-1; D is unresolved. This CDR3 spans 14 amino acids. Trimming pared 6 bases from V and 6 bases from J, leaving 18 bases between. Per the germline V gene, CDR1 is DFQATT and CDR2 is SNEGSKA (reference sequence). The CDR3 nucleotides are TGCAGTGCCCATTACCCCATGGAATCCAATGAGCAGTTCTTC. Amino acid sequence: CSAHYPMESNEQFF.

Remarks on this clonotype: The junction departs from the called germline gene at one end, perhaps through a read error. The rearrangement links TRBV5-1 to TRBJ2-2; TRBD1 or TRBD2 may be the D gene (5 bases each). CDR3 length: 14 amino acids. The germline V gene has CDR1 SGHRS and CDR2 YFSETQ. CDR3 sequence reads: CASKGSLGPRELSF. The CDR3 DNA sequence: TGCGCCAGCAAAGGTTCACTAGGGCCCAGGGAGCTGTCTTTT.

This clonotype was picked up one time. One end of the junction does not line up with germline, which may come from a read error. The chain is built from TRBV11-2 and TRBJ1-5; D is uncertain. Per the germline V gene, CDR1 is SGHAT and CDR2 is FQNNGV. The CDR3 extends over 13 amino acids. The CDR3, as DNA: TGTGCCAGCAGCTTAGTTTCCAGGAAGCCCCAACATTTT. Its protein is CASSLVSRKPQHF. Using reference TRBV11-2 and TRBJ1-5 for the parts outside the CDR3, the full variable domain is EAGVAQSPRYKIIEKRQSVAFWCNPISGHATLYWYQQILGQGPKLLIQFQNNGVVDDSQLPKDRFSAERLKGVDSTLKIQPAKLEDSAVYLCASSLVSRKPQHFGDGTRLSIL.

The chain combines TRBV19 with TRBJ2-5, with 9 positions matching TRBD2. With V trimmed by 5 bases and J by 1 base, 8 bases remained unmatched. The germline V gene encodes CDR1 LNHDA and CDR2 SQIVND (reference sequence). The CDR3 has 16 amino acids. In DNA, the CDR3 is TGTGCCAGTAGTCCTAGAGCGGGAGGCCTCCAAGAGACCCAGTACTTC. Translating it yields CASSPRAGGLQETQYF.

Worth noting for this clonotype: At one end, the junction sequence differs from germline, possibly due to a read error. The rearrangement uses TRBV11-2 and TRBJ2-3, with a possible D match to TRBD2 (6 bases). This CDR3 spans 17 amino acids. CDR1 and CDR2 from the germline V gene are SGHAT and FQNNGV. The CDR3 DNA follows: TGTGCCGGCACCCGGGGGACCGGGACGCGCGACACAGATACACAGTATTTT. As protein: CAGTRGTGTRDTDTQYF.

V gene TRBV7-9 combines with J gene TRBJ2-5, with D tentatively TRBD1 or TRBD2 (5 bases each). Looked up from germline, CDR1 is SEHNR and CDR2 is FQNEAQ (reference sequence). The CDR3 extends over 16 amino acids. V lost 3 bases to trimming and J lost 1 base, with 15 bases between them. The CDR3 region is CASSFLGPATQETQYF. Here the CDR3 DNA reads TGTGCCAGCAGCTTTTTGGGACCGGCTACCCAAGAGACCCAGTACTTC.

The gene calls are TRBV11-2 and TRBJ2-7, with 10 nucleotides matching TRBD1. CDR3 length: 14 amino acids. The germline gives CDR1 SGHAT, CDR2 FQNNGV. The V gene end was trimmed by 5 bases and the J gene end by 2 bases; junction bases not matched to a gene: 3. CDR3 protein: CASSPGTGAYEQYF. The CDR3 DNA follows: TGTGCCAGCAGCCCCGGGACAGGGGCCTACGAGCAGTACTTC.

Many counts were recorded for this clonotype. This chain links TRBV13 with TRBJ2-7; 14 nucleotides agree with TRBD2. This CDR3 is 16 amino acids long. V shed 4 bases, J shed 6 bases, and the junction held 8 bases outside the gene matches. CDR1 and CDR2 from the germline V gene are PRHDT and FYEKMQ (reference sequence). This CDR3 is CASSSDGTSGSPEQYF. DNA for the CDR3: TGTGCCAGCAGCTCAGACGGGACTAGCGGGAGTCCCGAGCAGTACTTC. The complete variable domain, with remaining parts taken from reference TRBV13 and TRBJ2-7, reads AAGVIQSPRHLIKEKRETATLKCYPIPRHDTVYWYQQGPGQDPQFLISFYEKMQSDKGSIPDRFSAQQFSDYHSELNMSSLELGDSALYFCASSSDGTSGSPEQYFGPGTRLTVT.

With respect to this clonotype: In this CDR3 the conserved last residue, phenylalanine or tryptophan, is missing, so a read error is likely. The V call is TRBV6-1, the J call TRBJ1-1, with D possibly being TRBD1 (5 bases). Germline V CDR1 and CDR2: MNHNS, SASEGT. CDR3 length: 14 residues. The CDR3 sequence is CANSKEMEGTEAFV. The DNA of the CDR3 is TGTGCCAACAGTAAAGAAATGGAGGGGACTGAAGCTTTCGTT.

This clonotype showed up just a few times. The chain has TRBV5-1 and TRBJ1-2; D may be TRBD1 (6 bases). Germline V CDR1 and CDR2: SGHRS, YFSETQ. The CDR3 length is 20 residues. V was trimmed by 0 bases and J by 0 bases, leaving 24 bases between them. This CDR3 reads CASSLDRYSRQEFSNYGYTF. The CDR3 nucleotides are TGCGCCAGCAGCTTGGACCGCTACTCTAGACAGGAATTTTCTAACTATGGCTACACCTTC.

Concerning this clonotype itself: The CDR3 does not end in the conserved phenylalanine or tryptophan, so this is likely a read error. The chain employs TRBV6-1 and TRBJ2-7; D not resolved. The CDR3 length is 11 residues. The germline gives CDR1 MNHNS, CDR2 SASEGT. Trimming removed 10 bases at V and 6 bases at J, with 13 bases between. The CDR3, as DNA: TGTGCCACCCAGAAGACCTGCGAGCAGTACATC. Its translation: CATQKTCEQYI.

This clonotype was seen once. The junction does not match germline at one end; this may be a read error. The chain joins TRBV11-2 to TRBJ2-7; D possibly corresponds to TRBD2 (5 bases). The CDR3 length is 13 residues. Germline CDR1 reads SGHAT; CDR2 reads FQNNGV. CDR3 region: CASCLDHNSGQYF. In nucleotides, the CDR3 is TGTGCCAGCTGCTTAGATCATAACAGCGGGCAGTACTTC.

J is TRBJ2-1 and V is TRBV28; D is perhaps TRBD2 (6 bases). With 10 bases removed from V and 6 bases from J, the gap between germline ends came to 19 bases. This CDR3 spans 14 amino acids. Germline V lookup: CDR1 MDHEN, CDR2 SYDVKM. CDR3 in DNA: TGTGCCACCTCCTTGTCGGGAGTTCCCAATGAGCAGTTCTTC. It encodes CATSLSGVPNEQFF. The full variable domain, its missing parts supplied by reference TRBV28 and TRBJ2-1, is DVKVTQSSRYLVKRTGEKVFLECVQDMDHENMFWYRQDPGLGLRLIYFSYDVKMKEKGDIPEGYSVSREKKERFSLILESASTNQTSMYLCATSLSGVPNEQFFGPGTRLTVL.

With regard to this clonotype: This may be a read error: a much more frequent sequence differs by one nucleotide. The chain links TRBV6-5 to TRBJ2-1; 7 bases agree with TRBD2. Germline V lookup: CDR1 MNHEY, CDR2 SVGAGI. This CDR3 is built from 15 residues. Here the CDR3 reads CASIPTSQTYDEQFF. CDR3 nucleotides: TGTGCCAGCATTCCGACTAGCCAAACCTACGATGAGCAGTTCTTC.

The rearrangement joins TRBV6-2 or TRBV6-3 to TRBJ2-7, with D unclear. The CDR3 loop spans 15 amino acids. CDR1 and CDR2 from the germline V gene are MNHEY and SVGEGT. Deletions cut 7 bases from V and 4 bases from J, with 20 bases between. As DNA, the CDR3 is TGTGCCAGCAATGACCCTTCATCACGATCGTACGAGCAGTACTTC. Amino acids: CASNDPSSRSYEQYF.

Notes on this clonotype: A much more abundant neighbour one base away suggests this may be a read error. The rearrangement links TRBV5-5 to TRBJ2-3; D remains unclear. The CDR3 contains 14 residues. Trimming pared 6 bases from V and 0 bases from J, leaving 11 bases between. Germline values: CDR1 SGHKS, CDR2 YYEKEE (reference sequence). This CDR3 is CASNLTGSTDTQYF. CDR3 nucleotide sequence: TGTGCCAGCAACTTAACCGGGAGCACAGATACGCAGTATTTT.

Notes on this clonotype: At one of its ends the junction is not consistent with the germline gene, which may arise from a read error. The chain combines TRBV18 with TRBJ2-6, with D possibly being TRBD1 (6 bases). The V gene's germline CDR1 is KGHSH and CDR2 LQKENI. This CDR3 region has 18 residues. The CDR3 coding sequence is TGTGCCAGCTCACCGGTAGGACAGCTGGCCTCTGGGGCCAACCTCCTGACTTTC. Residues: CASSPVGQLASGANLLTF.